These 5 T cell receptor beta chains came from one sample sequenced in a study of T-cell reconstitution after alpha-beta-depleted transplantation in children. TCRbeta library preparation incorporated unique molecular identifiers. Via MiXCR, TCRdb re-called the PCR reads, giving one row per CDR3 protein. Counted here are 420,000 or so distinct CDR3 sequences, about a tenth occurring once; the ten biggest clones make up roughly 6%. The sequencing here drew on PBMCs from the stem cell graft donor, taken from the stem cell graft. These receptors were collected from a human donor who donated a stem cell graft to a child with acute myeloid leukemia.

This chain connects TRBV5-1 to TRBJ2-1; tentative D call: TRBD2 (6 bases). Germline CDR1 and CDR2: SGHRS and YFSETQ. There are 19 residues in the CDR3. Trimming removed 0 bases from V and 2 bases from J, with 21 bases in between. This chain's CDR3 is CASSLVLLASVGAYNEQFF. The DNA of the CDR3 is TGCGCCAGCAGCTTGGTCCTATTAGCTAGCGTAGGGGCCTACAATGAGCAGTTCTTC.

The rearrangement joins TRBV6-6 to TRBJ2-7, with 9 bases matching TRBD1. V shed 6 bases, J shed 6 bases, and the junction held 6 bases outside the gene matches. The CDR3 length is 13 residues. The germline CDR1 and CDR2 sequences are MNHNY and SVGAGI (reference sequence). In nucleotides, the CDR3 is TGTGCCAGCAGGACCGGGACAGGGTTCGAGCAGTACTTC. It yields the protein CASRTGTGFEQYF.

V usage is TRBV5-1 and J usage is TRBJ2-3; TRBD2 might be the D (5 bases). Germline V gene lookup returns CDR1 SGHRS and CDR2 YFSETQ. The germline V and J ends were trimmed by 6 bases and 2 bases, with 7 bases remaining between them. This CDR3 contains 12 residues. The CDR3 loop reads CASIGDTDTQYF. Here the CDR3 DNA reads TGCGCCAGCATCGGGGACACAGATACGCAGTATTTT.

This clonotype has only a few counts. CDR3 amino acids: CASSIRGEQYF. CDR3 DNA: TGTGCCAGCAGTATTCGGGGGGAGCAGTACTTC. The chain links TRBV2 to TRBJ2-7; a weak D match, TRBD2 (6 bases). V shed 5 bases and J shed 7 bases, with 9 bases lying between them. There are 11 residues in the CDR3. Germline CDR1 and CDR2: SNHLY and FYNNEI.

V and J are TRBV18 and TRBJ1-5; 11 positions agree with TRBD1. There are 15 residues in the CDR3. Unmatched junction bases numbered 5, after V lost 3 bases and J lost 7 bases. Germline loops: CDR1 KGHSH, CDR2 LQKENI. The DNA for the CDR3 is TGTGCCAGCTCACCGCCCGGGACAGGGGGACAGCCCCAGCATTTT. Protein sequence: CASSPPGTGGQPQHF.